This T cell receptor (beta chain) was sequenced during a study of T cell responses to AZD1222 COVID-19 vaccine (dated by TCRdb to the early 2020s). Background on the whole study: AZD1222 recipients with second doses at about 4 weeks or about 12 weeks were pooled, because spike-specific TCR depth and breadth did not differ between schedules. TCR sequencing covered approximately 230 trial participants: 200 to 220 given two doses of AZD1222 and 26 given two doses of MenACWY control vaccine. Enrollment into the trials was organized by age into subgroups of 18-55, 56-69 and 70-plus years, and those subgroups contained about 150, 27 and 61 TCR-sequenced participants, respectively. Study-wide conclusions, independent of this receptor: Reportedly, close to half of the unique spike-specific TCRs recognized epitopes lying outside the regions that are mutated in the B.1.351 and B.1.1.7 variants. A significant rise in spike-specific TCR breadth and depth was observed after two AZD1222 doses relative to day 0 and relative to MenACWY recipients. The 56-69-year group was small, and its depth increase did not reach significance, likely because of low power. Participants were mostly white British, with more females than males. The authors suggested clonal diversity may have been underestimated. Conclusions about previously exposed vaccinees are limited, since just five or six AZD1222 recipients were seropositive for SARS-CoV-2 at baseline. The whole spike protein was spanned by vaccine-associated CD4 TCRs, and dominant responses were seen in regions 160-218 and 743-854. Because no day 14 peak-response samples were available, repertoires were characterized only after the peak T cell response.

The CDR3 regions of human TCRbeta chains were analyzed by immunosequencing. Under the source paper's analysis protocol: Repertoire TCRs were matched against a reference library of SARS-CoV-2-specific TCRs generated with the MIRA antigen-specificity platform. Breadth was defined as the fraction of unique TCRs that were SARS-CoV-2-associated, and depth was defined as the fraction of total T cells that were SARS-CoV-2-associated. Using the MIRA data, every spike-specific TCR was mapped to the spike region that the TCR reacted to and assigned to either a CD4 or a CD8 class. Log10-transformed breadth and depth values were compared by one-way ANOVA with Sidak's multiple comparisons tests. Not all clones reach the TCRdb copy of this immuneACCESS table, which keeps in-frame sequences only. Checked studies attribute under half of the gap to unresolved V genes and leave the rest unexplained. V, J and clone size reflect that table, while D and trimming were determined from the DNA. Within this sample are 140,000 to 150,000 clones, with 93% of them counted one time only. The ten largest clones take up approximately 4.9% of the sample.

A remark on this clone: Its binding antigen is unknown. Base qualities are not at hand, and no much larger clone is one base apart.

CDR1 and CDR2 are drawn from the germline V gene (reference sequence): LNHDA, SQIVND. V and J are trimmed by 3 bases and 3 bases, and the gene matches miss 2 bases of the junction. The CDR3 goes from the cysteine to the phenylalanine over 14 residues. Of the read, only the CDR3 DNA is kept; its 42 bases are in frame from base 1. The time point label on this specimen signifies: baseline before first vaccination. The vaccinee samples were drawn from two UK trials, COV001 and COV002, one of which was a single-blind randomized controlled phase 2/3 trial testing AZD1222 (ChAdOx1 nCoV-19) in healthy adults. Trial participant PBMC samples were collected at day 0 and day 28 after the second dose for TCRbeta chain sequencing.

Recombination connected TRBV19 to TRBJ2-7, with 10 bases in between that match TRBD1. The input for sequencing was peripheral blood, taken on day 0 of AZD1222 vaccination. This sequence was found in an adult in good health. The DNA is as follows: TGTGCCAGTAGTATTGGGACAGGGGACTACGAGCAGTACTTC. The resulting protein is CASSIGTGDYEQYF.